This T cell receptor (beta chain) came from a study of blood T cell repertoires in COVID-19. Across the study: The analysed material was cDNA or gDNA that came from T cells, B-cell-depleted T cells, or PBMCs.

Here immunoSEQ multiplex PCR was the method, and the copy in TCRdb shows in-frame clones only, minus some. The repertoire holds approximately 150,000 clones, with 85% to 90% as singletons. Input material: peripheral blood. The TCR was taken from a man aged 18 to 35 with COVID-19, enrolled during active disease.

Here the CDR3 reads CATSVRSGTGSYEQYF. The CDR3 DNA is TGTGCCACCAGTGTCCGCTCCGGGACAGGCTCCTACGAGCAGTACTTC. The chain combines TRBV24-1 with TRBJ2-7; TRBD1 aligns across 8 bases. The CDR3 totals 16 residues. Unmatched junction bases numbered 8, after V lost 5 bases and J lost 0 bases. CDR1 KGHDR and CDR2 SFDVKD come from the germline V gene.